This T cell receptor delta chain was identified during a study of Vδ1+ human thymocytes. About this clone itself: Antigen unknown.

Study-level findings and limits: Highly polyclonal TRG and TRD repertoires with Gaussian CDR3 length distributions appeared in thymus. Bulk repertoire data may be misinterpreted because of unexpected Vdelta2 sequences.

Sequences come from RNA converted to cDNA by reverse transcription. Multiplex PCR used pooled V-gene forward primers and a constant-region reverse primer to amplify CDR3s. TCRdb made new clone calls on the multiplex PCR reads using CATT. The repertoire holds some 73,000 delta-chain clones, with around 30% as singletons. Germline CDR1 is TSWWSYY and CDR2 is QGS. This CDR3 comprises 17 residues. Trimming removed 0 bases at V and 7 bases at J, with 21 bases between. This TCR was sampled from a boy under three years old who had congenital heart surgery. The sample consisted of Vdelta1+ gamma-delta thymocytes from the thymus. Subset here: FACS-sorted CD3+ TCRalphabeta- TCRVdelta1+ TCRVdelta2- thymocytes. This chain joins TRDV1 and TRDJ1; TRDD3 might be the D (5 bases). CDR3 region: CALGELSFRTGHFKLIF. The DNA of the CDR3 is TGTGCTCTTGGGGAACTATCGTTCCGTACTGGCCATTTTAAACTCATCTTT.